These T cell receptor beta chains were read from a single sample in a study of a mutant IDH1 vaccine in newly diagnosed glioma. Produced via immunoSEQ multiplex PCR; TCRdb's table is partial and in-frame only. The repertoire has about 68,000 clones, approximately 79% of them found once; the top ten carry over 8%. The specimen was PBMCs, collected from a glioma patient treated with radiotherapy, temozolomide or both. The receptors stem from a man aged 45 to 65 with glioma. The CDR3 runs from the conserved cysteine through the conserved F or W. A D gene is named only where the DNA matches it firmly. The size of a clone is reported for some rows only, either as once, few or many, or as a class for expanded clones.

D gene	V gene	clone size	J gene	CDR3 DNA	CDR3 protein
NA	TRBV30	once	TRBJ1-4	TGTGCCTGGGGGATCTCCGGGAATGAAAAACTGTTTTTT	CAWGISGNEKLFF
NA	TRBV19	NA	TRBJ1-3	TGTGCCAGTAGTATTCCGGGACGGAACTCTGGAAACACCATATATTTT	CASSIPGRNSGNTIYF
TRBD1	TRBV5-1	NA	TRBJ1-2	TGCGCCAGCAGCCCAGACAGGGCATATGGCTACACCTTC	CASSPDRAYGYTF
NA	TRBV7-2	NA	TRBJ1-5	TGTGCCAGCAGCTCCCAAAGGGCGGGCAATCAGCCCCAGCATTTT	CASSSQRAGNQPQHF
NA	TRBV5-6	NA	TRBJ2-1	TGTGCCAGCAGCTTGGGGCACGACAGGCGGTACAATGAGCAGTTCTTC	CASSLGHDRRYNEQFF
NA	TRBV4-1	medium-sized	TRBJ1-5	TGCGCCAGCAGCCAAGAACTTAGGGTTCGTAACAATCAGCCCCAGCATTTT	CASSQELRVRNNQPQHF
NA	TRBV4-2	NA	TRBJ2-5	TGTGCCAGCAGCCAAGTAGGGGGGCGAGAGACCCAGTACTTC	CASSQVGGRETQYF
TRBD1	TRBV19	NA	TRBJ1-2	TGTGCCAGTACCCGGACCTTAACAGGGGCCTATGGCTACACCTTC	CASTRTLTGAYGYTF
TRBD1	TRBV9	NA	TRBJ1-4	TGTGCCAGCAGCGGGAGGGGACAGGGAGGTGAAAAACTGTTTTTT	CASSGRGQGGEKLFF
NA	TRBV18	NA	TRBJ1-1	TGTGCCAGCTCACCGTCACCGGACACTGAAGCTTTCTTT	CASSPSPDTEAFF
TRBD2	TRBV19	NA	TRBJ2-1	TGTGCCAGTAGCACCAGCGCGGGGGGCAATGAGCAGTTCTTC	CASSTSAGGNEQFF
NA	TRBV11-2	few	TRBJ1-2	TGTGCCAGCAGCTTAGGCAGGTGGCGTGGCTACACCTTC	CASSLGRWRGYTF
NA	TRBV18	NA	TRBJ1-5	TGTGCCAGCTCACCACGAGGAGGCAGGCGCGATCAGCCCCAGCATTTT	CASSPRGGRRDQPQHF
NA	TRBV27	few	TRBJ1-2	TGTGCCAGCAGTCAAGCAGGAGGAGGAAACTATGGCTACACCTTC	CASSQAGGGNYGYTF
TRBD2	TRBV6-1	NA	TRBJ2-7	TGTGCCAGCAGTGAAAACAGTCCGGGACTAGCGGGGGTTTCCTACGAGCAGTACTTC	CASSENSPGLAGVSYEQYF